This paragraph reports one T cell receptor (beta chain). Here immunoSEQ multiplex PCR was the method, and the copy in TCRdb shows in-frame clones only, minus some. The sample records roughly 380,000 clones, around nine tenths being singletons. The data were taken from a study of blood T cell repertoires in COVID-19. This TCR was sampled from a woman in her thirties or forties with COVID-19, enrolled during active disease. Sequencing used peripheral blood.

The chain's CDR3 is CASSLEMGGFSGANVLTF. CDR3 nucleotide sequence: TGTGCCAGCAGCTTAGAGATGGGGGGTTTCTCTGGGGCCAACGTCCTGACTTTC. This chain uses TRBV11-2 with TRBJ2-6, with D perhaps TRBD2 (6 bases). Per germline, CDR1 SGHAT and CDR2 FQNNGV. V shed 0 bases and J shed 0 bases, with 12 bases lying between them. The CDR3 covers 18 residues.